These 11 T cell receptor beta chains were all obtained from the same sample, sequenced in a study of Ad26.COV2.S vaccination and SARS-CoV-2 variants (dated by TCRdb to the early 2020s). The method behind the library was the immunoSEQ multiplex PCR assay. This immuneACCESS table, as held by TCRdb, lists in-frame sequences with V and J called but not all clones. Of the missing ones, under half trace to an unresolved V gene in checked studies; the others have no known cause. Present in this sample are about 480,000 clones, around 88% of which were seen just once. Together, the top ten hold over 10% of the sample. The sample's treatment or condition label, in plain terms: 19 received Ad26.COV2.S at low or high dose, single or two shots; roughly 5 received placebo; per-sample allocation not given. For vaccine and placebo recipients, the sequenced repertoires came from samples collected on day 63 after the first injection.

Sequenced here: peripheral blood, sampled in a trial of Ad26.COV2.S vaccine versus placebo. The receptor source for this set is a person between 18 and 65 years old who received the Ad26.COV2.S COVID-19 vaccine or a placebo.

The chain uses TRBV3-1 (or the pseudogene TRBV3-2) and TRBJ2-3; 11 nucleotides line up with TRBD2. The germline V gene has CDR1 LGHDT and CDR2 YNNKEL (reference sequence). Trimming at V came to 0 bases and at J to 2 bases, leaving 7 bases not matched to a gene. This CDR3 region has 18 residues. DNA of the CDR3: TGTGCCAGCAGCCAAGATCGACCGGGACTAGCGGTCACAGATACGCAGTATTTT. It is translated as CASSQDRPGLAVTDTQYF.

The chain links TRBV7-2 to TRBJ2-5; D uncertain. The CDR3 extends over 14 amino acids. V lost 1 base and J 0 bases, leaving 6 bases between the germline ends. Per germline, CDR1 SGHTA and CDR2 FQGNSA. CDR3 nucleotides: TGTGCCAGCAGCTTAGTGGTCAACCAAGAGACCCAGTACTTC. Translating gives CASSLVVNQETQYF.

The genes are TRBV27 and TRBJ2-1, with 7 bases fitting TRBD2. Trimming cost V 6 bases and J 4 bases; bases outside gene matches: 12. CDR3 length: 16 amino acids. Per the germline V gene, CDR1 is MNHEY and CDR2 is SMNVEV (reference sequence). Here the CDR3 DNA reads TGTGCCAGCAGGGGAGAGGGGAGGGGAGTTTACAATGAGCAGTTCTTC. This translates into CASRGEGRGVYNEQFF.

V gene TRBV30 combines with J gene TRBJ1-2, with 7 positions matching TRBD1. The V gene end was trimmed by 2 bases and the J gene end by 2 bases; junction bases not matched to a gene: 2. Germline loops: CDR1 GTSNPN, CDR2 SVGIG (reference sequence). The CDR3 loop spans 13 amino acids. CDR3 sequence reads: CAWSPQGNYGYTF. CDR3 DNA sequence: TGTGCCTGGAGTCCACAGGGGAACTATGGCTACACCTTC.

The sample holds one count of this clone. The chain joins TRBV6-1 to TRBJ2-1, with D perhaps matching TRBD2 (5 bases). With 3 bases removed from V and 1 base from J, the gap between germline ends came to 7 bases. Germline CDR1 and CDR2: MNHNS and SASEGT. The CDR3 extends over 14 amino acids. The DNA for the CDR3 is TGTGCCAGCAGTGAGTCGGGGTCCTACAATGAGCAGTTCTTC. This gives the protein CASSESGSYNEQFF.

The chain employs TRBV5-1 and TRBJ2-3; 8 nucleotides agree with TRBD2. The CDR3 has 16 residues. The trim removed 2 bases at V and 1 base at J, leaving 6 bases unmatched. CDR1 and CDR2 from the germline V gene are SGHRS and YFSETQ. As DNA, the CDR3 is TGCGCCAGCAGCTTAACGCCAGCGGGAGGCACAGATACGCAGTATTTT. Protein sequence: CASSLTPAGGTDTQYF. The full variable domain, rest sourced from reference TRBV5-1 and TRBJ2-3, is KAGVTQTPRYLIKTRGQQVTLSCSPISGHRSVSWYQQTPGQGLQFLFEYFSETQRNKGNFPGRFSGRQFSNSRSEMNVSTLELGDSALYLCASSLTPAGGTDTQYFGPGTRLTVL.

The chain employs TRBV28 and TRBJ1-1; possible D gene TRBD1, 6 bases. V lost 4 bases, J lost 1 base, and 10 bases lay in between. The CDR3 is 14 amino acids. Germline CDR1 is MDHEN and CDR2 is SYDVKM. The CDR3 DNA reads as TGTGCCAGCAGTTATCAGGGGAAGAACACTGAAGCTTTCTTT. Translated, it gives CASSYQGKNTEAFF.

The chain recombines TRBV7-3 with TRBJ2-2; 10 positions match TRBD2. CDR1 SGHTA and CDR2 FQGTGA come from the germline V gene. CDR3 length: 19 amino acids. After removal of 2 bases from V and 4 bases from J, the junction contained 13 bases not matched to a gene. This chain's CDR3 is CASSLDPSGSRGSTGELFF. CDR3 in DNA: TGTGCCAGCAGCTTAGATCCTAGCGGGAGTAGGGGAAGCACCGGGGAGCTGTTTTTT.

CDR3 loop: CASRAIGGHEQYF. In DNA, the CDR3 is TGCGCCAGCCGCGCCATCGGCGGCCACGAGCAGTACTTC. This chain connects TRBV5-1 to TRBJ2-7; D is uncertain. The germline V gene has CDR1 SGHRS and CDR2 YFSETQ. The CDR3 has 13 amino acids. V was shortened by 7 bases and J by 5 bases, with 16 bases between the two germline ends.

This clone occurred a few times. This chain connects TRBV28 to TRBJ1-3; 9 positions agree with TRBD1. The CDR3 extends over 14 amino acids. Germline V gene sequence: CDR1 MDHEN, CDR2 SYDVKM. The V and J ends lost 5 bases and 5 bases, in that order; junction bases with no gene match: 4. CDR3 sequence (DNA): TGTGCCAGCAGTCGGGGGACAGGGCGAAACACCATATATTTT. This codes for CASSRGTGRNTIYF.

This chain links TRBV7-9 with TRBJ2-7, with 8 bases matching TRBD1. This CDR3 contains 18 residues. Trimming took 2 bases from V and 1 from J; bases not matched to a gene: 13. Germline CDR1 SEHNR, CDR2 FQNEAQ (reference sequence). The DNA of the CDR3 is TGTGCCAGCAGCTTACGTACTCCCGGGGACAGGTCGTCCTACGAGCAGTACTTC. It is translated as CASSLRTPGDRSSYEQYF.